This T cell receptor beta chain was recorded in a study of T-cell reconstitution after alpha-beta-depleted transplantation in children. The TCRbeta library was prepared with unique molecular identifiers. TCRdb redid the calling of the PCR reads with MiXCR, one entry per CDR3 protein. In the table there are over 400,000 distinct CDR3 sequences, about an eighth of which are singletons. This clonotype showed up just a few times. The length of the CDR3 is 15 residues. V shed 6 bases, J shed 0 bases, and the junction held 9 bases outside the gene matches. CDR1 is SQVTM and CDR2 is ANQGSEA in the germline V gene.

The chain employs TRBV29-1 and TRBJ2-3; 7 positions match TRBD2. The TCR sequence derives from a human donor who donated a stem cell graft to a child with combined immunodeficiency. The sample in question was PBMCs from the stem cell graft donor, obtained from the stem cell graft. CDR3 region: CSVASGGASTDTQYF. CDR3 DNA sequence: TGCAGCGTGGCGTCGGGGGGAGCTAGCACAGATACGCAGTATTTT.